The present T cell receptor beta chain was sequenced within a study of a mutant IDH1 vaccine in newly diagnosed glioma. At the level of the study: Vaccination followed radiotherapy alone by 4-6 weeks, or accompanied temozolomide cycles. Patients previously underwent radiotherapy, temozolomide, or both, and most underwent both.

A word on this clone: Its antigen is as yet unknown.

Trimming removed 1 base from V and 15 bases from J, with 19 bases in between. The V gene's germline CDR1 is SGHTA and CDR2 FQGNSA. This CDR3 is 14 amino acids long. As to time point: week 5, during vaccination. Each vaccine dose was 300 ug of mutant IDH1 20-mer peptide, with topical imiquimod. Using immunoSEQ multiplex PCR, the repertoire was profiled, and TCRdb retains in-frame clones only, with some absent. This table holds about 42,000 clones, 80% to 90% found once. The gene calls are TRBV7-2 and TRBJ2-1; D is unresolved. The sequences come from PBMCs, collected from a glioma patient whose treatment included an IDH1 peptide vaccine. This clonotype was obtained from a man in his forties or fifties with glioma. The DNA for the CDR3 is TGTGCCAGCAGCTTAGGTAGTCAATCGGTGCCCCGGTTCTTC. Translation: CASSLGSQSVPRFF. Complete variable domain (other parts from reference TRBV7-2 and TRBJ2-1): GAGVSQSPSNKVTEKGKDVELRCDPISGHTALYWYRQSLGQGLEFLIYFQGNSAPDKSGLPSDRFSAERTGGSVSTLTIQRTQQEDSAVYLCASSLGSQSVPRFFGPGTRLTVL.